In this sample, the clone carrying this T cell receptor beta chain turned up a few times. Its antigen remains unknown. Amplification yielded TCR beta CDR3 regions, with RNA transcripts as the source. The study used the HTBI primer set for a first-round RT-PCR of the TCR CDR3. TCRdb fed the multiplex PCR reads into MiXCR, producing one record per CDR3 protein. The sample yields around 180,000 distinct CDR3 sequences, about a sixth seen once. CDR3 size: 15 residues. Germline CDR1 and CDR2: DFQATT and SNEGSKA (reference sequence). J gave up 5 bases and V 4 bases, and 7 bases lay outside the gene matches. Hyperthyroidism was newly diagnosed in patients aged 18 to 65 (duration under 2 months). The study left out patients who had uncontrolled infection, other autoimmune disease, pregnancy or lactation. The source of the sample is a study of T cells in Graves' hyperthyroidism and ophthalmopathy. Overall study results and limits: Blood shared most expanded thyroid clonotypes above 0.001. Ophthalmopathy and stable hyperthyroidism were told apart by a 13 V-J model.

The gene calls are TRBV20-1 and TRBJ2-4, with 11 nucleotides matching TRBD2. This sequence originates from a woman between 50 and 59 years old with Graves' hyperthyroidism. The material sequenced was blood. In nucleotides, the CDR3 is TGCAGTGCTACCTCTCTAGCGGGGGGTCAAAACATTCAGTACTTC. As protein: CSATSLAGGQNIQYF.